The 10 T cell receptor beta chains listed next were all sequenced from one sample in a study of blood T cell repertoires in COVID-19. TCRdb's table, derived via immunoSEQ multiplex PCR, lists solely in-frame clones and lacks some. The table includes some 210,000 clones, 65% to 90% detected once. Sequenced: PBMCs or T cells enriched from blood (not recorded which). These receptors originate from a woman aged 50 to 60 with acute COVID-19.

Only a few counts were recorded for this clone. The chain carries TRBV7-6 and TRBJ1-5; weak D call: TRBD1 (6 bases). This CDR3 is built from 16 residues. Germline V CDR1 and CDR2: SGHVS, FNYEAQ. Trimming left V 0 bases short and J 4 bases short, with 13 bases between. CDR3 nucleotide sequence: TGTGCCAGCAGCTTAGCAGCCAGGGGATGGAATCAGCCCCAGCATTTT. The encoded protein is CASSLAARGWNQPQHF.

The V gene is TRBV6-1, the J gene TRBJ1-1; D might be TRBD1 (6 bases). The V end was cut by 2 bases, the J end by 10 bases, with 17 bases between. Germline CDR1 is MNHNS and CDR2 is SASEGT. This CDR3 comprises 14 residues. CDR3 residues: CASSEQGRVLLAFF. In DNA, the CDR3 is TGTGCCAGCAGTGAACAGGGGAGGGTGCTCTTAGCTTTCTTT.

CDR3 nucleotide sequence: TGTGCCTCCACCAGAACCTGGGGGGGAAGCACAGATACGCAGTATTTT. It encodes CASTRTWGGSTDTQYF. The V and J genes are TRBV27 and TRBJ2-3, with 7 bases identical to TRBD2. Germline V gives CDR1 MNHEY, CDR2 SMNVEV (reference sequence). V lost 11 bases to trimming and J lost 0 bases; unmatched junction nucleotides: 14. The CDR3 extends over 16 amino acids.

This CDR3 reads CASSQELPRGANPNQETQYF. The CDR3 DNA is TGCGCCAGCAGCCAAGAACTCCCCCGGGGGGCGAATCCAAACCAAGAGACCCAGTACTTC. The chain links TRBV4-3 to TRBJ2-5; a possible D gene is TRBD2 (7 bases). Germline-derived CDR1 and CDR2 are LGHNA and YSLEER. The CDR3 contains 20 residues. The V end was cut by 0 bases, the J end by 0 bases, with 23 bases between.

This clone appeared once. This chain links TRBV12-2 with TRBJ2-1; the table's D call TRBD2 went unverified against the DNA. TRBV12-2 counts as a pseudogene. The CDR3 covers 22 residues. The CDR3 region has the DNA TGTGCAAGTCGCTTAGCGGTAATACAAGGGACTAGCGGGAGGGCCGTCCACAATGAGCAGTTCTTC. Translating it yields CASRLAVIQGTSGRAVHNEQFF.

The chain uses TRBV2 and TRBJ2-1, with 9 bases fitting TRBD1. J lost 10 bases, V lost 6 bases, and 16 bases had no gene match. CDR3 length equals 16 residues. Germline loops: CDR1 SNHLY, CDR2 FYNNEI. CDR3 in DNA: TGTGCCAGCAGCCACTATGACAGGGGGTATGATAGCGAGCAGTTCTTC. Encoded protein: CASSHYDRGYDSEQFF.

In its sample, this clone was seen once. The DNA for the CDR3 is TGTGCCAGTAGCCTTCAGGGGTACACTGAAGCTTTCTTT. As protein: CASSLQGYTEAFF. The chain uses TRBV19 and TRBJ1-1, with D possibly matching TRBD1 (6 bases). The germline V gene has CDR1 LNHDA and CDR2 SQIVND (reference sequence). V dropped 6 bases and J dropped 3 bases, with 11 bases sitting between them. The length of the CDR3 is 13 residues. Supplemented by reference TRBV19 and TRBJ1-1, the full variable domain reads DGGITQSPKYLFRKEGQNVTLSCEQNLNHDAMYWYRQDPGQGLRLIYYSQIVNDFQKGDIAEGYSVSREKKESFPLTVTSAQKNPTAFYLCASSLQGYTEAFFGQGTRLTVV.

This rearrangement joins TRBV2 to TRBJ1-6, with 10 bases matching TRBD1. The junction had 5 bases not matched to a gene; V was cut back by 6 bases and J by 9 bases. The CDR3 extends over 14 amino acids. Looked up from germline, CDR1 is SNHLY and CDR2 is FYNNEI. CDR3 DNA: TGTGCCAGCAGAGGGACAGGGGCCCTTTCACCCCTCCACTTT. Protein sequence: CASRGTGALSPLHF.

This clone showed up just once. This chain links TRBV3-1 (or the pseudogene TRBV3-2) with TRBJ2-7; no reliable D call. This CDR3 spans 12 amino acids. V gave up 6 bases and J gave up 4 bases, with 10 bases separating them. CDR1 is LGHDT and CDR2 is YNNKEL in the germline V gene (reference sequence). DNA of the CDR3: TGTGCCAGCAGTCTGATCGGGTACGAGCAGTACTTC. It codes for CASSLIGYEQYF.

This clone has a handful of counts. CDR3 DNA: TGTGCCAGCAGCTTGGACATCACAGATACGCAGTATTTT. Its translation: CASSLDITDTQYF. The gene calls are TRBV5-4 and TRBJ2-3, with unresolved D. Looked up from germline, CDR1 is SGHNT and CDR2 is YYREEE (reference sequence). The V end lost 0 bases, the J end lost 2 bases, and 4 bases lay between the germline ends. This CDR3 region has 13 residues.